This T cell receptor beta chain was recovered during a study of T cell responses to AZD1222 COVID-19 vaccine. Study findings and constraints: The number of AZD1222 recipients seropositive at baseline was only five or six. It was only after the peak T cell response that any repertoires were sampled. Within unmutated variant regions lay the reported targets of nearly half of spike-specific TCRs. The donor cohort was predominantly white British with a female majority, and clonal diversity may have been underestimated.

Points on this clone: Its cognate antigen is unknown.

Profiled with immunoSEQ multiplex PCR; TCRdb holds only in-frame clones, not every one. This sample has 50,000 to 85,000 clones; 79% occur once, and the top ten carry roughly 21%. This sequence was found in an adult in good health. The source was peripheral blood, collected on day 0 of MenACWY control vaccination.

CDR3 nucleotide sequence: TGCAGCTCCGGACTAGCGGGGGGGCATGAGCAGTTCTTC. Protein: CSSGLAGGHEQFF. The chain employs TRBV29-1 and TRBJ2-1, with 15 nucleotides matching TRBD2. Germline V gene sequence: CDR1 SQVTM, CDR2 ANQGSEA. J lost 8 bases, V lost 8 bases, and 4 bases had no gene match. CDR3 size: 13 residues.